The 14 T cell receptor beta chains below were found in one sample sequenced in a study of T cells in Graves' hyperthyroidism and ophthalmopathy. RNA transcripts served as the template for amplifying TCR beta CDR3 regions. Initially, a first-round RT-PCR of the TCR CDR3 employed the HTBI primer set. MiXCR, run by TCRdb on the multiplex PCR reads, gives a single entry per CDR3 protein. The sample records roughly 500,000 distinct CDR3 sequences, about 45% being singletons. Sequencing was performed on peripheral blood or thyroid tissue (not recorded which). The origin of the receptors is an adult woman with Graves' disease, either hyperthyroidism or ophthalmopathy (not recorded which).

This chain links TRBV5-1 with TRBJ1-3; no definite D call. In germline, CDR1 is SGHRS, CDR2 YFSETQ. V lost 0 bases and J lost 8, with 9 bases in between. This CDR3 is 13 amino acids long. The CDR3 DNA sequence: TGCGCCAGCAGCTTGGCCTCGGAATACACCATATATTTT. This gives the protein CASSLASEYTIYF.

The V gene is TRBV20-1, the J gene TRBJ2-2; D is unresolved. V lost 0 bases to trimming and J lost 2 bases, with 7 bases between them. The CDR3 extends over 14 amino acids. Germline V CDR1 and CDR2: DFQATT, SNEGSKA (reference sequence). CDR3 sequence: CSARDATNTGELFF. In DNA form, the CDR3 reads TGCAGTGCTAGAGATGCCACCAACACCGGGGAGCTGTTTTTT.

The chain carries TRBV29-1 and TRBJ2-7; 8 bases line up with TRBD2. The CDR3 runs to 13 residues. The trim removed 8 bases at V and 6 bases at J, leaving 12 bases unmatched. The germline gives CDR1 SQVTM, CDR2 ANQGSEA. In DNA form, the CDR3 reads TGCAGCTTGGATGTAGCGGGAATGGGCGAGCAGTACTTC. Amino acids: CSLDVAGMGEQYF.

The V gene is TRBV6-5, the J gene TRBJ1-1; D might be TRBD1 (6 bases). V shed 6 bases and J shed 11 bases, with 19 bases lying between them. The CDR3 length is 13 residues. Germline-derived CDR1 and CDR2 are MNHEY and SVGAGI. The CDR3, as DNA: TGTGCCAGCAGGCTATCGACAGGACCTCAGGCTTTCTTT. Protein: CASRLSTGPQAFF.

J is TRBJ2-5 and V is TRBV24-1; the D gene is possibly TRBD2 (6 bases). Germline V gene lookup returns CDR1 KGHDR and CDR2 SFDVKD. V gave up 3 bases and J gave up 7 bases, with 17 bases separating them. The CDR3 length is 15 residues. CDR3 in amino acids: CATSDRTIPWGTQYF. CDR3 DNA sequence: TGTGCCACCAGTGATCGGACTATACCTTGGGGGACCCAGTACTTC.

The chain is built from TRBV25-1 and TRBJ2-7, with TRBD1 identical over 8 bases. The CDR3 covers 13 residues. CDR1 MGHDK and CDR2 SYGVNS come from the germline V gene. V was pared by 5 bases and J by 4 bases, with 4 bases of the junction left unmatched. CDR3 sequence: CASSLQGEYEQYF. Here the CDR3 DNA reads TGTGCCAGCAGTTTACAGGGGGAATACGAGCAGTACTTC.

The V and J genes are TRBV2 and TRBJ2-7; the D is unclear. Germline loops: CDR1 SNHLY, CDR2 FYNNEI. The V end was cut by 1 base, the J end by 3 bases, with 10 bases between. The CDR3 consists of 14 residues. CDR3 sequence reads: CASSEGAPGYEQYF. DNA for the CDR3: TGTGCCAGCAGTGAAGGTGCCCCTGGCTACGAGCAGTACTTC.

This clonotype was recorded a few times. This sequence joins TRBV7-3 and TRBJ1-3; D gene uncertain. V dropped 0 bases and J dropped 1 base, with 7 bases sitting between them. This CDR3 is built from 15 residues. Looked up from germline, CDR1 is SGHTA and CDR2 is FQGTGA. As DNA, the CDR3 is TGTGCCAGCAGCTTAACAGCAGGTTCTGGAAACACCATATATTTT. Protein sequence: CASSLTAGSGNTIYF.

This clonotype was picked up a small number of times. The chain links TRBV28 to TRBJ1-1; D ambiguous. This CDR3 has 12 residues. Germline V gene data show CDR1 as MDHEN and CDR2 as SYDVKM. Trimming shortened V by 5 bases and J by 11 bases, and 15 bases separated the two germline ends. DNA of the CDR3: TGTGCCAGCAGTAGCCTCCGGTTCTTGGCTTTCTTT. Amino acids: CASSSLRFLAFF.

A few counts support this clonotype. The chain links TRBV2 to TRBJ1-6, with D unresolved. The CDR3 is made up of 13 amino acids. Trimming cost V 6 bases and J 5 bases, with 8 bases left between them. Germline V CDR1 and CDR2: SNHLY, FYNNEI. The DNA for the CDR3 is TGTGCCAGCAGGCCTGAAAATAATTCACCCCTCCACTTT. This sequence encodes CASRPENNSPLHF.

About this clonotype: The junction departs from germline at one end; a sequencing error may be responsible. The chain joins TRBV2 to TRBJ2-6; the D is unclear. Germline CDR1 is SNHLY and CDR2 is FYNNEI. The CDR3 consists of 13 residues. The CDR3 DNA reads as TGTGCCAGCAGTGAGGTAGGGATCTACGTCCTGACCTTC. As protein: CASSEVGIYVLTF.

Concerning this clonotype: At one boundary the junction diverges from the germline segment, which might be a read error. The chain joins TRBV7-6 to TRBJ2-7; 9 nucleotides align to TRBD2. CDR3 length: 16 residues. Germline V gives CDR1 SGHVS, CDR2 FNYEAQ. CDR3 bases: TGCGCCAGCAGCCAAGTAGGCGGGGGGGCCCTGGTGGAGCAGTACTTC. It yields the protein CASSQVGGGALVEQYF.

This clonotype was seen at least ten times. The J gene is TRBJ1-6, the V gene TRBV7-2; no definite D call. The CDR3 spans 16 residues. V was pared by 5 bases and J by 5 bases, with 16 bases between. Germline loops: CDR1 SGHTA, CDR2 FQGNSA. The CDR3 region is CASSPLGIKNNSPLHF. CDR3 nucleotide sequence: TGTGCCAGCAGCCCATTGGGAATCAAGAATAATTCACCCCTCCACTTT.

The rearrangement uses TRBV29-1 and TRBJ2-7; D gene ambiguous. This CDR3 comprises 11 residues. The germline CDR1 and CDR2 sequences are SQVTM and ANQGSEA. Trimming cost V 6 bases and J 4 bases, with 10 bases left between them. CDR3 amino acids: CSVSGGYEQYF. CDR3 nucleotide sequence: TGCAGCGTCTCTGGCGGTTACGAGCAGTACTTC.